Given below is one TCR beta chain in context. As yet, its antigen is unknown. This specimen comes from a study of vaccination effects on CD4 cells after COVID-19. Study-level information: Post-vaccine sampling occurred a median 72 days after the second dose. General study points: The study enrolled few convalescent patients and sampled no early post-infection timepoints.

The table came from immunoSEQ multiplex PCR; TCRdb's copy has only in-frame clones and leaves some out. The repertoire holds some 40,000 clones, with just over 75% as singletons. CDR3 size: 13 residues. The germline gives CDR1 SGHTS, CDR2 YDEGEE. Trimming removed 4 bases at V and 4 bases at J, with 10 bases between. CD4+ T cells were isolated after less than 13 days of culture. The person acquired a PCR-confirmed SARS-CoV-2 infection between March and December 2020. Either the mRNA-1273 or the BNT162b2 vaccine was given to participants as two doses. The chain joins TRBV5-8 to TRBJ2-3; a possible D gene is TRBD2 (5 bases). This TCR was recovered from a human donor who had a prior SARS-CoV-2 infection. The source was CD4+ T cells from PBMCs cultured without peptide, collected after COVID-19 vaccination. The CDR3 sequence is CASSQAVADTQYF. DNA of the CDR3: TGTGCCAGCAGCCAAGCGGTCGCAGATACGCAGTATTTT.